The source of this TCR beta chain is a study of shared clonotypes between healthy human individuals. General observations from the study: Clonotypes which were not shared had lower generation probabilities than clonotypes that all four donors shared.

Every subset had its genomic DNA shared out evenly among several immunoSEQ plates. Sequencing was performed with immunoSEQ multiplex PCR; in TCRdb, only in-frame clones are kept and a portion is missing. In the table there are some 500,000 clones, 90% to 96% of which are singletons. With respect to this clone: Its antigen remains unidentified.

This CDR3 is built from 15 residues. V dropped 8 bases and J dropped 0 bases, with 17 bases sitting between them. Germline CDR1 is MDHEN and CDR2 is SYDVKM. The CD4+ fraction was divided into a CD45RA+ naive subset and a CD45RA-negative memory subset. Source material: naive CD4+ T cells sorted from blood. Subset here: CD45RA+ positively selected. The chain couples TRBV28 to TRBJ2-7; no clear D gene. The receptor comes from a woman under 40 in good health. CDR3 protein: CASLGPSAASYEQYF. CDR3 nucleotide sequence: TGTGCCAGCCTGGGCCCTTCGGCGGCCTCCTACGAGCAGTACTTC.